The rows below give T cell receptor beta chains drawn from one sample of a study of radiotherapy plus CTLA-4 blockade in lung cancer. Generated by immunoSEQ multiplex PCR, the TCRdb table keeps only in-frame clones and is missing some. Found here are roughly 73,000 clones, roughly 84% of them singletons; the top ten hold 40% to 45%. The material was peripheral blood, obtained from a patient treated with radiotherapy plus ipilimumab. All receptors derive from a human donor with non-small cell lung cancer that progressed on radiotherapy plus ipilimumab. Each CDR3 is given with its conserved first and last residue. The D gene is left open where the match is weak.

v_call d_call cdr3_aa
TRBV13 . CASSLLQPSSGANVLTF
TRBV6-1 TRBD1 CASLGQGANTIYF
TRBV11-3 TRBD2 CASSAGLGSGSHTGELFF
TRBV5-1 . CASSLDRLNTGELFF
TRBV6-1 . CASSESSRNQPQHF
TRBV11-2 TRBD2 CASSLVGSGRANEQFF
TRBV30 . CAWSLHGAGELFF
TRBV20-1 . CSAVDRIAFF
TRBV11-2 TRBD1 CASRPDRALDTQYF
TRBV11-3 . CASNEGNKAGNTF